This TCR beta chain was profiled in a study of blood T cell repertoires in COVID-19 (dated by TCRdb to between 2020 and 2021). At the level of the whole study: Samples from collaborators originated in the United States, Italy and Spain and spanned both the acute and convalescent phases of COVID-19. The material from the prospective study consisted of cDNA or gDNA derived from T cells, B-cell-depleted T cells, or PBMCs. Samples came from the ongoing ImmuneRACE study (first 160 participants) plus 1,254 subjects from 6 global collaborators. HLA class I and class II types, where available, came from metadata supplied by the sample provider rather than from assay-based typing. Subjects who had been exposed to COVID-19, were actively infected with it, or had recovered from it provided the deeply sampled blood TCRbeta repertoires that made up the dataset. The sample metadata nearly always contained a de-identified subject ID, COVID-19 status, age in years and sex. The repertoires were made available in a free public database intended to serve as a resource for research on the immune response to SARS-CoV-2.

The collaborating institutions used their own protocols to collect whole blood in K2EDTA tubes. For TCRbeta analysis, collaborators shipped samples in one of three forms: frozen whole blood, isolated PBMCs, or DNA extracted from either of those sample types. Broad study findings and their caveats: The quantity of clinical and demographic metadata differed by source and by participant and was supplied without curation.

A remark on this clone: It lacks a known antigen. No qualities accompany the bases; no much larger clone lies one base away.

V is pared back by 3 bases and J by 5 bases, with 7 bases lying between the germline termini. From its cysteine to its phenylalanine, the CDR3 spans 11 amino acids. The kept DNA is CDR3 alone, 33 bases in frame from the first base. The germline V gene (reference sequence) yields DFQATT for CDR1 and SNEGSKA for CDR2. TCRbeta CDR3 regions were amplified from genomic DNA using the immunoSEQ Assay, a bias-controlled multiplex PCR. From the authors' description of their analysis: Nucleated cell counts per sample were estimated from amplification of reference gene primers within the assay. Sequence reads were collapsed and filtered to measure the absolute abundance of every unique TCRbeta CDR3 rearrangement. For each sample, productive Simpson clonality was calculated as the square root of Simpson's diversity index over productive rearrangements. Held by TCRdb, this immuneACCESS table contains in-frame sequences only and omits some clones. Under half of the omission traces to an unresolved V gene where checked; the cause of the rest is unknown. V and J calls and clone size come straight from that table; D and trimming were deduced from the DNA. The sample table shows about 84,000 clones, and 90% to 95% are seen once. The top ten clonotypes cover about 4.1% of the sample.

The chain links TRBV20-1 with TRBJ1-1; TRBD1 could be the D gene, as 5 bases match. The sequenced sample consisted of peripheral blood. The receptor comes from a human donor with active COVID-19. The donor label of this sample is uncertain. The CDR3 region has the sequence CSARTVTEAFF. The nucleotide sequence reads TGCAGTGCTAGGACAGTTACTGAAGCTTTCTTT.